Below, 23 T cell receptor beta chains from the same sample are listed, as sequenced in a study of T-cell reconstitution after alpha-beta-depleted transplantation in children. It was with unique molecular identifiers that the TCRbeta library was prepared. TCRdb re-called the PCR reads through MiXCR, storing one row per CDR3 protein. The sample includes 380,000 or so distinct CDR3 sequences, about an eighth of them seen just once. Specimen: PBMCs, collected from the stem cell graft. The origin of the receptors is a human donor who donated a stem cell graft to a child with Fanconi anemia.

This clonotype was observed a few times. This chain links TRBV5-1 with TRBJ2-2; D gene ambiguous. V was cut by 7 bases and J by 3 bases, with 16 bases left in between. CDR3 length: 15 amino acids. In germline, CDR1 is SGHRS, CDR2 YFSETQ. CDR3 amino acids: CASGPGASYTGELFF. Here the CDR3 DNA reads TGCGCCAGCGGCCCCGGAGCAAGCTACACCGGGGAGCTGTTTTTT.

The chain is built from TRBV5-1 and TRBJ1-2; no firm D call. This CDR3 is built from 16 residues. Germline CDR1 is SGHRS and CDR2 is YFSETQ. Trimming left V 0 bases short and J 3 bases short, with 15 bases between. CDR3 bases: TGCGCCAGCAGCTTGGCCGTACCACCAGTCCACTATGGCTACACCTTC. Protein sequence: CASSLAVPPVHYGYTF.

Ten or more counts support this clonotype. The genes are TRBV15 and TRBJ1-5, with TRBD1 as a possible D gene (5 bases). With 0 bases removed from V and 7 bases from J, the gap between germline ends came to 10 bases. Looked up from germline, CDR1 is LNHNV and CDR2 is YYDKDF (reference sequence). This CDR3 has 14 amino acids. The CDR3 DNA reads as TGTGCCACCAGCAGAGACAGGGTAAAGCAGCCCCAGCATTTT. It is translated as CATSRDRVKQPQHF.

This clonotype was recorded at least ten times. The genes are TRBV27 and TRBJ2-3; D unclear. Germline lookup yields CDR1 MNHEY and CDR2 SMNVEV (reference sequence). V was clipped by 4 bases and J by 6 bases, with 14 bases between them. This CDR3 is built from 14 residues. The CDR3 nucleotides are TGTGCCAGCAGTTCGGTGGCGCAGATCGATACGCAGTATTTT. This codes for CASSSVAQIDTQYF.

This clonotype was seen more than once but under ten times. CDR3 sequence reads: CASSPPTSGFTDTQYF. The CDR3 DNA sequence: TGTGCCAGCAGCCCTCCGACTAGCGGGTTCACAGATACGCAGTATTTT. The V and J genes are TRBV12-3 or TRBV12-4 and TRBJ2-3; 10 nucleotides line up with TRBD2. The CDR3 runs to 16 residues. J gave up 2 bases and V 6 bases, and 8 bases lay outside the gene matches.

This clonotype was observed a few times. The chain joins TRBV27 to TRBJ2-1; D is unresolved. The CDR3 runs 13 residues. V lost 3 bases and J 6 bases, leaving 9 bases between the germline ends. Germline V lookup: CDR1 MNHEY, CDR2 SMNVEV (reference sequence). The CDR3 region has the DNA TGTGCCAGCAGTTTCGGACCTATCAATGAGCAGTTCTTC. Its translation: CASSFGPINEQFF.

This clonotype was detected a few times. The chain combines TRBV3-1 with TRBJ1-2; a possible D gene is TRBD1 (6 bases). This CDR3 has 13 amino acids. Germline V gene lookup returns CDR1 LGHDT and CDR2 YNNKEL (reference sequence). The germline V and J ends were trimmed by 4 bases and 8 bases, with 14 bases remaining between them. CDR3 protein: CASSPGGRLGYTF. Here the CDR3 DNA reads TGTGCCAGCAGCCCCGGGGGCAGACTGGGCTACACCTTC.

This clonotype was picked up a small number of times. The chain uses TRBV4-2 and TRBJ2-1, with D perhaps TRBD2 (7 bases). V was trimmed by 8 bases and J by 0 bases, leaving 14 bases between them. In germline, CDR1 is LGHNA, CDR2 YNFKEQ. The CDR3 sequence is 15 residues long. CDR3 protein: CASLGGGSSYNEQFF. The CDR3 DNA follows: TGTGCCAGCCTCGGCGGGGGCAGCTCCTACAATGAGCAGTTCTTC.

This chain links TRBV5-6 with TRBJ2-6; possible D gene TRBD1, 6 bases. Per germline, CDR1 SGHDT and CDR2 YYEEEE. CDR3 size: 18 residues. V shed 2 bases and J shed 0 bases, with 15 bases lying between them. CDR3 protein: CASSFPDRLHSGANVLTF. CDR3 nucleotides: TGTGCCAGCAGCTTCCCCGACAGGTTGCACTCTGGGGCCAACGTCCTGACTTTC.

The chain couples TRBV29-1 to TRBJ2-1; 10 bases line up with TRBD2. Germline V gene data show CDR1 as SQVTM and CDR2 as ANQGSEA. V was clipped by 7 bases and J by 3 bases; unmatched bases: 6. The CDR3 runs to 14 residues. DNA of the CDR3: TGCAGCGGGGCAGCGGGGGGGGACTACAATGAGCAGTTCTTC. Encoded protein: CSGAAGGDYNEQFF.

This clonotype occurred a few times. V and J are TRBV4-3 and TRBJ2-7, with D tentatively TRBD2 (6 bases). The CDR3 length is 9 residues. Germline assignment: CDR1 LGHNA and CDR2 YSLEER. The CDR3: CASVRGPPV. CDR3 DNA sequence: TGCGCCAGCGTGCGGGGACCGCCCGTC.

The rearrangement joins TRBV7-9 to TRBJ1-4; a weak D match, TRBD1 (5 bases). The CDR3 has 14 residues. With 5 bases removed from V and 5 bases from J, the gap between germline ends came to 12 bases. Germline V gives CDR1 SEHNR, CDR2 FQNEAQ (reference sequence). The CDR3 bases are TGTGCCAGCAGCCCGTCTTGGGGGAATGAAAAACTGTTTTTT. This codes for CASSPSWGNEKLFF. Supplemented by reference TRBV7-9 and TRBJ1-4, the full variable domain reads DTGVSQNPRHKITKRGQNVTFRCDPISEHNRLYWYRQTLGQGPEFLTYFQNEAQLEKSRLLSDRFSAERPKGSFSTLEIQRTEQGDSAMYLCASSPSWGNEKLFFGSGTQLSVL.

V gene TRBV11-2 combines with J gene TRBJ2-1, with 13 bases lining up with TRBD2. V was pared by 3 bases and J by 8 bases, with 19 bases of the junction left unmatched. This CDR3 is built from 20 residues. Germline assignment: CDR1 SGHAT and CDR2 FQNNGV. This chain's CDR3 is CASSLRTSGGAILRLHEQFF. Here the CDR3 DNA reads TGTGCCAGCAGCTTGAGAACTAGCGGGGGGGCCATTCTGCGTCTCCATGAGCAGTTCTTC.

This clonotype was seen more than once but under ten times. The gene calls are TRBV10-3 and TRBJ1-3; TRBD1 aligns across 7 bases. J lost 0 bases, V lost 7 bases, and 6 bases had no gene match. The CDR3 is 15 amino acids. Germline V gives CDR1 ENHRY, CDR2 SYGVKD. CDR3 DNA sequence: TGTGCCATCACCCGGGACAGATCCTCTGGAAACACCATATATTTT. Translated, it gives CAITRDRSSGNTIYF.

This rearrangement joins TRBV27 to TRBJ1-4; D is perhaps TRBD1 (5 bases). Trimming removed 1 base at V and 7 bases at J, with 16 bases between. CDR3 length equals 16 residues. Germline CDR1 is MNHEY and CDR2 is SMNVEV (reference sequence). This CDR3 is CASSLFFGAGSEKLFF. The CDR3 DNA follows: TGTGCCAGCAGTTTATTTTTTGGGGCAGGAAGTGAAAAACTGTTTTTT.

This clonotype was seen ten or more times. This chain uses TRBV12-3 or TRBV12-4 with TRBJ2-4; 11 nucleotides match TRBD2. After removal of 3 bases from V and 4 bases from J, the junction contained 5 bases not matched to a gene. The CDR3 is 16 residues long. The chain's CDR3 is CASSLGLAGGKNIQYF. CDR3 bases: TGTGCCAGCAGTTTGGGGCTAGCGGGGGGAAAAAACATTCAGTACTTC.

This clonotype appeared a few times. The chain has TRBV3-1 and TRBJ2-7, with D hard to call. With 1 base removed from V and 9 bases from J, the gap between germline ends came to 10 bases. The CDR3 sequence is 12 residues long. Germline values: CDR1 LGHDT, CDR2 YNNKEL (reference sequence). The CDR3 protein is CASSQGTARQYV. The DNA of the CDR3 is TGTGCCAGCAGCCAAGGAACGGCAAGGCAGTACGTC.

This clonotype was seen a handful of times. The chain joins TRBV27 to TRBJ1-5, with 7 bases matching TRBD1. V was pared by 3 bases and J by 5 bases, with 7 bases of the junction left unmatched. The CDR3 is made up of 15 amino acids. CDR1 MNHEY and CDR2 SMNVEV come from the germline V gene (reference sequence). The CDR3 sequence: CASSFGRGKDQPQHF. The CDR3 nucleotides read TGTGCCAGCAGTTTTGGCAGGGGGAAGGATCAGCCCCAGCATTTT.

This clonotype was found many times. In DNA form, the CDR3 reads TGTGCCAGCAGTCCACCAGAGACAGTGACCGAAGGAATCTATCCTAACTATGGCTACACCTTC. This translates into CASSPPETVTEGIYPNYGYTF. This chain links TRBV6-4 with TRBJ1-2; D might be TRBD1 (5 bases). Germline V gene sequence: CDR1 MRHNA, CDR2 SNTAGT. The V end lost 5 bases, the J end lost 0 bases, and 31 bases lay between the germline ends. This CDR3 spans 21 amino acids.

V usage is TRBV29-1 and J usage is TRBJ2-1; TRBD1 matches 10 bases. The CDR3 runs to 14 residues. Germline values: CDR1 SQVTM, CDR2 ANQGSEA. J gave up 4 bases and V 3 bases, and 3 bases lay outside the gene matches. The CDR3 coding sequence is TGCAGCGTTGATGGGACAGGGGTATACAATGAGCAGTTCTTC. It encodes CSVDGTGVYNEQFF.

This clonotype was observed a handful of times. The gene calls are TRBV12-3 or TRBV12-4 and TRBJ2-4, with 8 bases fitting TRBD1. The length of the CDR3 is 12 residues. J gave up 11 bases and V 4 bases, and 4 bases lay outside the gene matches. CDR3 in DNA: TGTGCCAGCAGTTCCCCGACAGGGGTTCAGTACTTC. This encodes CASSSPTGVQYF.

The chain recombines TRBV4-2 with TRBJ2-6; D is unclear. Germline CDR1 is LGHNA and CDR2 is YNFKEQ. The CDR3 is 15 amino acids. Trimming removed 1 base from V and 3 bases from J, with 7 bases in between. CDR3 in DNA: TGTGCCAGCAGCCAAGGTAGCATTGGGGCCAACGTCCTGACTTTC. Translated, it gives CASSQGSIGANVLTF.

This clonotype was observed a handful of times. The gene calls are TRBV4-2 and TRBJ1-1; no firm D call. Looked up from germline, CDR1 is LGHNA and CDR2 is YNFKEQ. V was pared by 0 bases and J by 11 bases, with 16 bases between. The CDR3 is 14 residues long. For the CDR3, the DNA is TGTGCCAGCAGCCAAGATCCACTGGTAGGGCGGGCTTTCTTT. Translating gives CASSQDPLVGRAFF.